Included here is one T cell receptor (beta chain) sequence, with context. The data stem from a study of Ad26.COV2.S vaccination and SARS-CoV-2 variants. The sample's treatment: roughly 20 received Ad26.COV2.S at low or high dose, single or two shots; 5 received placebo; per-sample allocation not given. The study sampled participants on day 63 after the first vaccine or placebo injection. Assay: immunoSEQ multiplex PCR; the TCRdb copy retains only in-frame clones and omits some. The data hold approximately 480,000 clones, with roughly 85% observed a single time. The CDR3 sequence is 17 residues long. Germline trimming cut 1 base from V and 2 bases from J; bases unmatched to any gene: 8. Germline assignment: CDR1 LNHNV and CDR2 YYDKDF (reference sequence).

The V gene is TRBV15, the J gene TRBJ1-5; 7 bases agree with TRBD1. The TCR originated in a person aged 18 to 65 who received the Ad26.COV2.S COVID-19 vaccine or a placebo. This sample comprised peripheral blood, obtained in a trial of Ad26.COV2.S vaccine versus placebo. The CDR3 loop is CATSRVLNRGRNQPQHF. DNA for the CDR3: TGTGCCACCAGCAGAGTTTTAAACAGGGGACGCAATCAGCCCCAGCATTTT.